Sequencing of this TCR beta chain was carried out in a study of shared clonotypes between healthy human individuals. Findings and limits, study-wide: Naive subsets, compared against memory subsets, generally had larger estimated richness values. There were few donors, and this limited the genetic and exposure-history diversity represented.

Per sorted-subset replicate PCR, input was about 180 ng DNA, representing about 29,000 T cell genomes. TCRdb's table, derived via immunoSEQ multiplex PCR, lists solely in-frame clones and lacks some. The sample yields about 1.9 million clones, roughly 93% seen once. In the naive CD8 group, cells lacked CD45RO and were positively selected for CCR7, so terminally differentiated effector memory CD45RA+ cells were left out. With respect to this clone: Its antigen is undetermined. Additional DNA sequences in this sample encode the identical CDR3.

The V and J ends lost 6 bases and 1 base respectively, with 3 bases between them. This CDR3 has 11 residues. Per the germline V gene, CDR1 is MDHEN and CDR2 is SYDVKM. The rearrangement joins TRBV28 to TRBJ1-1; no firm D call. Sequencing was carried out using naive CD8+ T cells from PBMCs. This TCR came from a man younger than 35 in good health. Some clones in this sample may be carry-over from other donors' samples. Written as DNA, the CDR3 is TGTGCCAGCAGAACGAACACTGAAGCTTTCTTT. Encoded protein: CASRTNTEAFF.